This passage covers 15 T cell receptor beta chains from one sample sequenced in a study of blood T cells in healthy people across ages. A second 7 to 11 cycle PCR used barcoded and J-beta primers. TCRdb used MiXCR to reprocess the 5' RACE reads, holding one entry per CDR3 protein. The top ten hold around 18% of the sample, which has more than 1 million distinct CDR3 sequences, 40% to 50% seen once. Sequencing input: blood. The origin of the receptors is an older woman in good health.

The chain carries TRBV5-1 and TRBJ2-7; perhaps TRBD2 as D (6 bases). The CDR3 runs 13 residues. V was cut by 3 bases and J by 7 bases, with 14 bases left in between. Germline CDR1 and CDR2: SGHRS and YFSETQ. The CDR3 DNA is TGCGCCAGCAGCTCGGTGGCCGGAGGGGAGCAGTACTTC. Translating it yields CASSSVAGGEQYF.

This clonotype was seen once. The CDR3 loop reads CASSKTESANTGELFF. Written as DNA, the CDR3 is TGCGCCAGCAGCAAGACCGAGTCAGCGAACACCGGGGAGCTGTTTTTT. The J gene is TRBJ2-2, the V gene TRBV5-1; D call uncertain. This CDR3 has 16 residues. The ends were cut back, 4 bases at V and 0 bases at J, with 13 bases in the middle. Germline-derived CDR1 and CDR2 are SGHRS and YFSETQ.

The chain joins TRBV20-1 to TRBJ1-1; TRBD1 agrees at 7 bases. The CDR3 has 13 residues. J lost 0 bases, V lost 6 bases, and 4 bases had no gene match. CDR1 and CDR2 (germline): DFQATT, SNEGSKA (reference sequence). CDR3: CSAIGQVNTEAFF. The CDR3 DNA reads TGCAGTGCCATAGGACAGGTGAACACTGAAGCTTTCTTT.

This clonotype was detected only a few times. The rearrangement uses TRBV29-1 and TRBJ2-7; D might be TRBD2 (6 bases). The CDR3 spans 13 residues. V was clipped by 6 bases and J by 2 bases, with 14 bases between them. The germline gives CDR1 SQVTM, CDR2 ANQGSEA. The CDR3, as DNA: TGCAGCGTCGGGACTGACAATCCCTACGAGCAGTACTTC. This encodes CSVGTDNPYEQYF.

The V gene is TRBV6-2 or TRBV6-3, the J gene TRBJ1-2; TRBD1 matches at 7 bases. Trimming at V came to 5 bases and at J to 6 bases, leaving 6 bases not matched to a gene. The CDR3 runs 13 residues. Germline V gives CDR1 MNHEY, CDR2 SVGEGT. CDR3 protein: CASSQGQINGYTF. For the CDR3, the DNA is TGTGCCAGCAGTCAGGGACAGATCAATGGCTACACCTTC.

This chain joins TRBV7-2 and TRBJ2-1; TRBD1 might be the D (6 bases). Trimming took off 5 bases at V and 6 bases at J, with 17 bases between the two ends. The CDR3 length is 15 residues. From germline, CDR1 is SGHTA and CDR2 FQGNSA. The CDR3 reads CASSAGMGATNEQFF. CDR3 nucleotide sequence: TGTGCCAGCAGCGCTGGGATGGGGGCTACCAATGAGCAGTTCTTC.

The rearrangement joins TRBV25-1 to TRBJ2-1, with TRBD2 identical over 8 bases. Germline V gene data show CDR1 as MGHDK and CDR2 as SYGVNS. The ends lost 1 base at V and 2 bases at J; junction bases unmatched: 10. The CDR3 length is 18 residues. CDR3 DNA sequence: TGTGCCAGCAGTGAATTTAGGAGCGGGGGTGGGACCTACAATGAGCAGTTCTTC. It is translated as CASSEFRSGGGTYNEQFF.

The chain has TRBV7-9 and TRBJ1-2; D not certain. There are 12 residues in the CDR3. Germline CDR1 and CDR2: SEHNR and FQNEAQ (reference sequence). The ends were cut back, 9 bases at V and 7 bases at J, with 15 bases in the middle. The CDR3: CASRAGPLGYTF. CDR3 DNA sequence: TGTGCCAGTCGGGCAGGACCTCTTGGCTACACCTTC.

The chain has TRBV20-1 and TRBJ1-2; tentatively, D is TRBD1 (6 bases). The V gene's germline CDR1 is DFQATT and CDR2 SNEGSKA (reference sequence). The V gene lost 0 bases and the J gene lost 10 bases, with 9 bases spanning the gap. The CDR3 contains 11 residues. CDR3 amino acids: CSARDGQLYTF. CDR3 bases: TGCAGTGCTAGAGACGGACAGCTCTACACCTTC.

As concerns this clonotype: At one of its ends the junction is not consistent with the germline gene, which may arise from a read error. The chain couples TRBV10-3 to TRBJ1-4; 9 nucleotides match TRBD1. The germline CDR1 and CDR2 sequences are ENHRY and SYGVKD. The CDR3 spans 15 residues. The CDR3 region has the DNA TGTGCCATCAGTGAGTCGGGACAGGGTGAGGCAAAACTATTTTTT. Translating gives CAISESGQGEAKLFF.

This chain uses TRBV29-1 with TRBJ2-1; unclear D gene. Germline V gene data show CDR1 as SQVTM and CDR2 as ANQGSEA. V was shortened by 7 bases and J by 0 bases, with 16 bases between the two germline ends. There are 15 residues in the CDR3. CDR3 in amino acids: CSGKTLPSSYNEQFF. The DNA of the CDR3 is TGCAGCGGTAAGACTTTACCGAGCTCCTACAATGAGCAGTTCTTC.

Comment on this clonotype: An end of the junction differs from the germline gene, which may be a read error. This CDR3 is CASSLEVVYELFF. CDR3 coding DNA: TGTGCCAGCAGTTTAGAAGTGGTCTACGAGCTGTTCTTC. J is TRBJ2-1 and V is TRBV12-3 or TRBV12-4; D not certain. This CDR3 has 13 residues.

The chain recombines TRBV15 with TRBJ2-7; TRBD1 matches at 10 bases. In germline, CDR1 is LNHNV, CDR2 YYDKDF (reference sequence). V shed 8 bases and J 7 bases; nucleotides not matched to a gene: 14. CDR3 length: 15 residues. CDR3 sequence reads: CATGLMTGGSWEQYF. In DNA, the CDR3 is TGTGCCACCGGCCTAATGACAGGGGGCTCGTGGGAGCAGTACTTC.

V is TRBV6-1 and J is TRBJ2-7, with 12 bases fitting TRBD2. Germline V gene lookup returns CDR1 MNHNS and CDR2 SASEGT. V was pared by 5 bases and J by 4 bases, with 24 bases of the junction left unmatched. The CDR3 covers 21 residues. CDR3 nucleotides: TGTGCCAGCAGTCAGAGGGACATAAGAAGTCAGGCTAGCGGGAGGGGGTACGAGCAGTACTTC. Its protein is CASSQRDIRSQASGRGYEQYF.

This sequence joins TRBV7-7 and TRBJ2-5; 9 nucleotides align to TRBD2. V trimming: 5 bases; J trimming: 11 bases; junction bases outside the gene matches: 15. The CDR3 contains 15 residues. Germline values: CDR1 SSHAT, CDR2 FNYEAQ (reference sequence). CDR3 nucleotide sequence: TGTGCCAGCAGCCCAGGGCTAGCGGGGAACAATGAGCAGTACTTC. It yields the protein CASSPGLAGNNEQYF.